The 26 T cell receptor beta chains listed next were all sequenced from one sample in a study of blood T cell repertoires in COVID-19. TCRdb keeps only in-frame clones here, not all; method: immunoSEQ multiplex PCR. The sample consists of 450,000 to 500,000 clones, about 90% of them appearing once. The sample was PBMCs or T cells enriched from blood (not recorded which). Every receptor here comes from a woman aged 18-30 years who had recovered from COVID-19.

In DNA form, the CDR3 reads TGTGCCAGTAGTATCCAGACAGCCGACAACTATGGCTACACCTTC. This gives the protein CASSIQTADNYGYTF. The chain carries TRBV19 and TRBJ1-2; a weak D match, TRBD1 (5 bases). With 3 bases removed from V and 2 bases from J, the gap between germline ends came to 13 bases. The CDR3 contains 15 residues. CDR1 LNHDA and CDR2 SQIVND come from the germline V gene (reference sequence).

This chain links TRBV6-6 with TRBJ1-5; maybe TRBD1 (6 bases). In germline, CDR1 is MNHNY, CDR2 SVGAGI (reference sequence). Trimming removed 2 bases at V and 4 bases at J, with 9 bases between. CDR3 size: 14 residues. CDR3 nucleotides: TGTGCCAGCAGTTACGACAGGCCTAATCAGCCCCAGCATTTT. Translating it yields CASSYDRPNQPQHF.

The chain recombines TRBV5-6 with TRBJ2-7; 11 nucleotides line up with TRBD2. Looked up from germline, CDR1 is SGHDT and CDR2 is YYEEEE. The CDR3 loop spans 15 amino acids. Unmatched junction bases numbered 4, after V lost 1 base and J lost 4 bases. The CDR3 DNA is TGTGCCAGCAGCTTGCGCGCTAGCGGGGGGTACGAGCAGTACTTC. This gives the protein CASSLRASGGYEQYF. Complete variable domain (other parts from reference TRBV5-6 and TRBJ2-7): DAGVTQSPTHLIKTRGQQVTLRCSPKSGHDTVSWYQQALGQGPQFIFQYYEEEERQRGNFPDRFSGHQFPNYSSELNVNALLLGDSALYLCASSLRASGGYEQYFGPGTRLTVT.

V usage is TRBV28 and J usage is TRBJ1-5; D gene ambiguous. This CDR3 has 12 residues. Deletions cut 7 bases from V and 7 bases from J, with 11 bases between. Germline assignment: CDR1 MDHEN and CDR2 SYDVKM. The CDR3 loop reads CASTIREQPQHF. The CDR3 DNA is TGTGCCAGCACCATCCGGGAACAGCCCCAGCATTTT.

This chain links TRBV19 with TRBJ1-3; 9 bases align to TRBD1. The V and J ends lost 3 bases and 1 base, in that order; junction bases with no gene match: 7. Per germline, CDR1 LNHDA and CDR2 SQIVND (reference sequence). The length of the CDR3 is 17 residues. The chain's CDR3 is CASSISTGGRSGNTIYF. The CDR3 DNA is TGTGCCAGTAGTATCTCTACAGGGGGCCGATCTGGAAACACCATATATTTT.

The rearrangement uses TRBV11-2 and TRBJ2-3; TRBD1 is a possible D gene (5 bases). V was shortened by 4 bases and J by 4 bases, with 15 bases between the two germline ends. This CDR3 spans 15 amino acids. CDR1 and CDR2 from the germline V gene are SGHAT and FQNNGV. Written as DNA, the CDR3 is TGTGCCAGCAGCTCTCGAATTCAGGGTCCAGATACGCAGTATTTT. Translated: CASSSRIQGPDTQYF.

V usage is TRBV7-9 and J usage is TRBJ1-1; tentative D call: TRBD1 (5 bases). Germline V gives CDR1 SEHNR, CDR2 FQNEAQ (reference sequence). The CDR3 spans 15 residues. The V and J ends lost 1 base and 0 bases respectively, with 9 bases between them. The CDR3 is CASSLGPGVNTEAFF. CDR3 in DNA: TGTGCCAGCAGCTTAGGTCCGGGGGTGAACACTGAAGCTTTCTTT.

The J gene is TRBJ1-1, the V gene TRBV5-1, with D unresolved. Germline V gene lookup returns CDR1 SGHRS and CDR2 YFSETQ. The CDR3 sequence is 12 residues long. V dropped 5 bases and J dropped 6 bases, with 11 bases sitting between them. In DNA form, the CDR3 reads TGCGCCAGCAGAGCGGAAGAGGCTGAAGCTTTCTTT. It codes for CASRAEEAEAFF.

The rearrangement joins TRBV28 to TRBJ1-2; D unclear. CDR1 is MDHEN, CDR2 SYDVKM, per germline. The V end was cut by 1 base, the J end by 4 bases, with 10 bases between. The CDR3 is 14 amino acids. The CDR3 DNA reads TGTGCCAGCAGTTTATCCCTCGCCGGCTATGGCTACACCTTC. Encoded protein: CASSLSLAGYGYTF.

This clone was seen just once. The rearrangement joins TRBV27 to TRBJ2-4; TRBD1 agrees at 10 bases. V was clipped by 4 bases and J by 0 bases; unmatched bases: 24. CDR1 and CDR2 from the germline V gene are MNHEY and SMNVEV (reference sequence). This CDR3 spans 23 amino acids. The CDR3 region is CASSSISTALWDRGLLAKNIQYF. As DNA, the CDR3 is TGTGCCAGCAGTTCTATCTCTACCGCTTTGTGGGACAGGGGATTACTAGCCAAAAACATTCAGTACTTC.

The chain has TRBV7-9 and TRBJ1-4; D not resolved. Germline lookup yields CDR1 SEHNR and CDR2 FQNEAQ (reference sequence). This CDR3 contains 15 residues. Trimming cost V 5 bases and J 3 bases, with 13 bases left between them. CDR3 in DNA: TGTGCCAGCAGCCCGATCAACAGAGCTAATGAAAAACTGTTTTTT. The encoded protein is CASSPINRANEKLFF.

This clone was detected only once. As DNA, the CDR3 is TGTGCCAGCAGTTCCGACAGGGGTCCCTACGAGCAGTACTTC. Protein product: CASSSDRGPYEQYF. The rearrangement links TRBV27 to TRBJ2-7; 8 bases are a match to TRBD1. The germline V gene encodes CDR1 MNHEY and CDR2 SMNVEV (reference sequence). Trimming cost V 4 bases and J 2 bases; bases outside gene matches: 4. The CDR3 is made up of 14 amino acids.

In this sample, this clone turned up a few times. V usage is TRBV20-1 and J usage is TRBJ2-1; TRBD2 aligns across 10 bases. Germline-derived CDR1 and CDR2 are DFQATT and SNEGSKA (reference sequence). V trimming: 3 bases; J trimming: 4 bases; junction bases outside the gene matches: 18. This CDR3 has 19 residues. The CDR3 protein is CSASNRVQASGGRYNEQFF. Written as DNA, the CDR3 is TGCAGTGCTAGTAATAGGGTTCAGGCTAGCGGGGGCAGATACAATGAGCAGTTCTTC.

The rearrangement joins TRBV12-3 or TRBV12-4 to TRBJ2-7, with D possibly being TRBD2 (5 bases). V was pared by 6 bases and J by 2 bases, with 11 bases between. This CDR3 spans 13 amino acids. The CDR3 bases are TGTGCCAGCAGCCCAACAGCGGCCTACGAGCAGTACTTC. It specifies CASSPTAAYEQYF.

V usage is TRBV5-6 and J usage is TRBJ1-5; D perhaps matches TRBD1 (5 bases). The CDR3 totals 13 residues. Germline CDR1 SGHDT, CDR2 YYEEEE. Trimming removed 4 bases from V and 3 bases from J, with 8 bases in between. CDR3 sequence (DNA): TGTGCCAGCAGCCGACAGTCCAATCAGCCCCAGCATTTT. Translating gives CASSRQSNQPQHF.

The chain joins TRBV28 to TRBJ2-7; 10 nucleotides match TRBD1. The V and J ends lost 2 bases and 3 bases, in that order; junction bases with no gene match: 10. Germline CDR1 reads MDHEN; CDR2 reads SYDVKM. The CDR3 has 17 amino acids. The CDR3 DNA is TGTGCCAGCAGTTTACCACTTGGGACAGGGGTCAACTACGAGCAGTACTTC. It is translated as CASSLPLGTGVNYEQYF.

The V call is TRBV7-2, the J call TRBJ1-3; D is ambiguous. With 2 bases removed from V and 0 bases from J, the gap between germline ends came to 8 bases. The germline CDR1 and CDR2 sequences are SGHTA and FQGNSA. The CDR3 contains 15 residues. CDR3 DNA: TGTGCCAGCAGCTTATTTCACAGCTCTGGAAACACCATATATTTT. It yields the protein CASSLFHSSGNTIYF.

This chain links TRBV4-2 with TRBJ2-7; D gene uncertain. This CDR3 comprises 14 residues. Trimming shortened V by 1 base and J by 2 bases, and 9 bases separated the two germline ends. Per the germline V gene, CDR1 is LGHNA and CDR2 is YNFKEQ. The CDR3 nucleotides read TGTGCCAGCAGCCAAGGGGCTTTTACCTACGAGCAGTACTTC. Translation: CASSQGAFTYEQYF.

The rearrangement uses TRBV2 and TRBJ1-1, with D unresolved. The V end lost 6 bases, the J end lost 1 base, and 12 bases lay between the germline ends. Germline V gives CDR1 SNHLY, CDR2 FYNNEI. The CDR3 is made up of 14 amino acids. CDR3 nucleotide sequence: TGTGCCAGCAGGTACGATGAGTCGAACACTGAAGCTTTCTTT. Translation: CASRYDESNTEAFF.

As for this clone: Other nucleotide sequences from this sample produce the same CDR3. V and J are TRBV11-3 and TRBJ2-3; D is unresolved. The CDR3 length is 12 residues. The ends were cut back, 1 base at V and 6 bases at J, with 5 bases in the middle. Looked up from germline, CDR1 is SGHNT and CDR2 is YENEEA. The chain's CDR3 is CASSLGADTQYF. The CDR3 DNA follows: TGTGCCAGCAGCTTAGGAGCTGATACGCAGTATTTT.

This chain connects TRBV5-4 to TRBJ2-1, with TRBD2 matching over 10 bases. J was trimmed by 1 base and V by 6 bases; bases with no gene match: 4. The CDR3 contains 15 residues. The germline gives CDR1 SGHNT, CDR2 YYREEE (reference sequence). This chain's CDR3 is CASNEGLASYNEQFF. The CDR3 DNA is TGTGCCAGCAACGAGGGACTAGCGTCCTACAATGAGCAGTTCTTC.

This clone was found many times. The J gene is TRBJ2-1, the V gene TRBV18; possible D gene TRBD1, 6 bases. The CDR3 has 16 residues. Trimming left V 4 bases short and J 2 bases short, with 15 bases between. Germline lookup yields CDR1 KGHSH and CDR2 LQKENI. CDR3 coding DNA: TGTGCCAGCTCACGGACAGAACGAATAGCCTACAATGAGCAGTTCTTC. Translating it yields CASSRTERIAYNEQFF.

The CDR3 reads CASSSQGADTEAFF. The CDR3 bases are TGTGCCAGCAGTTCCCAGGGGGCGGACACTGAAGCTTTCTTT. The chain combines TRBV11-3 with TRBJ1-1; TRBD1 agrees at 8 bases. The CDR3 is made up of 14 amino acids. Germline values: CDR1 SGHNT, CDR2 YENEEA. The ends lost 6 bases at V and 3 bases at J; junction bases unmatched: 6.

The gene calls are TRBV7-2 and TRBJ2-7; 9 bases are shared with TRBD2. Trimming at V came to 1 base and at J to 5 bases, leaving 6 bases not matched to a gene. Germline-derived CDR1 and CDR2 are SGHTA and FQGNSA. The CDR3 spans 15 residues. CDR3 protein: CASSLGRGGMNEQYF. CDR3 DNA sequence: TGTGCCAGCAGCTTAGGGCGGGGGGGCATGAACGAGCAGTACTTC.

The chain couples TRBV10-3 to TRBJ2-3, with 12 bases lining up with TRBD2. V dropped 2 bases and J dropped 2; count of bases not matched to a gene: 2. This CDR3 region has 16 residues. Germline lookup yields CDR1 ENHRY and CDR2 SYGVKD. The CDR3 DNA is TGTGCCATCAGTGAGGGACTAGCGGGGTACACAGATACGCAGTATTTT. Translation: CAISEGLAGYTDTQYF.

The chain employs TRBV18 and TRBJ2-2; D might be TRBD1 (5 bases). Germline V gene lookup returns CDR1 KGHSH and CDR2 LQKENI. Trimming took 0 bases from V and 2 from J, leaving 10 bases between them. The CDR3 extends over 16 amino acids. The CDR3 spells CASSPPQGGNTGELFF. The CDR3 coding sequence is TGTGCCAGCTCACCACCTCAGGGTGGCAACACCGGGGAGCTGTTTTTT.